This paragraph covers one T cell receptor beta chain sequence. Its antigen target is currently unknown. No much larger clone exists at a distance of one base, and base qualities are not known. This entry belongs to a study of T cells in Graves' hyperthyroidism and ophthalmopathy (dated 2019 in TCRdb). Looking at the study overall: To identify distinguishing TCR V-J signatures, a discovery cohort of some 100 patients was used, comprising 43 with Graves' ophthalmopathy and roughly 60 with stable Graves' hyperthyroidism. The paper describes TCR Vbeta CDR3 sequencing of around 130 peripheral blood samples, made up of fewer than 50 ophthalmopathy patients, more than 70 hyperthyroidism patients and 17 progressor patients. An independent validation cohort of around 19 hyperthyroidism patients and 15 or so patients who later progressed to ophthalmopathy tested prospective prediction of ophthalmopathy. In addition, the study compared T-cell repertoires in thyroid tissue and in blood from five or six Graves' hyperthyroidism patients. For training and testing, the 95 to 100 patients in the discovery cohort were randomly divided in a 7:3 ratio. After blood sampling, hyperthyroidism patients were treated with methimazole at a starting dose of 30 mg daily, and ophthalmopathy patients were treated with high-dose intravenous methylprednisolone.

Results and caveats for the whole study, not just this receptor: No statistical method was used to set the sample size in advance, and investigators knew the group allocation. Most expanded thyroid clonotypes (frequency above 0.001) were also found in blood, which suggests that blood repertoires may mirror thyroid immune responses. During validation, the model predicted progression to ophthalmopathy a median of approximately 6.5 months ahead of onset, with around 71% sensitivity and around 72% specificity. Ophthalmopathy was separated from stable hyperthyroidism by a 13 V-J signature model, with approximately 86% sensitivity and approximately 84% specificity obtained in cross-validation and 80%/75% obtained in testing.

The TCR beta CDR3 regions were amplified from the RNA transcripts. The TCR CDR3 was subjected to a first round of RT-PCR using the HTBI primer set and the Qiagen OneStep RT-PCR kit. A second multiplex PCR round built the libraries, followed by size selection and purification. Sequencing of the libraries was done on an Illumina HiSeq2000 using paired-end 100 bp reads. The study's processing was this. SOAPnuke was used to process the raw data, with reads discarded if the reads contained adapters or uncalled bases, had a mean Phred below 15, or lacked an exact constant-primer or identifier match. High-quality paired reads were merged with COPE v1.2.5, and unique nucleotide sequences were defined as clonotypes. Clonotypes were aligned to IMGT TRBV, TRBD and TRBJ reference segments using MiTCR v1.1. Analysis was restricted to V-J combinations with a frequency above 0.0001, which covered about 99% of repertoires. A TCS score was defined as the ratio between F50 (clonal expansion) and ExV (chaos), using BLOSUM62-based TCRdist between CDR3 peptides within each V-J. Welch's t-statistics and random forest reduced around 550 V-J features to 10 to 15, which were used in a naive Bayes classifier (R e1071). Thyroid-blood repertoire similarity was quantified with the Morisita-Horn index. The raw public data were reprocessed by TCRdb itself: fastp quality trimming at Q25, MiXCR clonotype calling, in-frame beta chains only. CDR3 protein sequences are deduplicated, and each keeps its most common genes and DNA. In this record, the V and J calls reflect TCRdb's handling and not the investigators' own analysis. The sample yields a few hundred thousand distinct CDR3 sequences; 40% to 55% were counted once. The top ten hold approximately 8.4% of the sample.

A patient counted as having stable Graves' hyperthyroidism if no progression to ophthalmopathy occurred over 18 months of follow-up. Hyperthyroidism patients were newly diagnosed, with disease duration under 2 months, and aged 18 to 65 years. The study excluded patients with uncontrolled infections, other autoimmune diseases, pregnancy or lactation. Diagnoses were based on clinical symptoms, serum thyroxine and TRAb, thyroid ultrasound and orbital computed tomography. Total RNA was extracted using Trizol reagent, and RNA quality was assessed on an Agilent 2100 Bioanalyzer. Sequenced: peripheral blood or thyroid tissue (not recorded which). The receptor was isolated from a woman aged 18-29 years with Graves' hyperthyroidism.

CDR3 loop: CATSRGAGEKLFF. The DNA is TGTGCCACCAGCAGAGGGGCAGGGGAAAAACTGTTTTTT. The chain couples TRBV15 to TRBJ1-4; a weak D assignment points to TRBD1 (5 bases agree). The trim is 1 base for V and 8 bases for J, with a gap of 8 bases between the germline ends. Taken from cysteine to phenylalanine, the CDR3 has 13 residues. Only CDR3 DNA remains: 39 bases, in frame from the first base. The germline V gene (reference sequence) gives CDR1 as LNHNV and CDR2 as YYDKDF.